These 20 T cell receptor beta chains share one sample of origin, sequenced in a study of early T cells in non-severe SARS-CoV-2 infection. TCRdb re-called the 5' RACE reads through MiXCR, storing one row per CDR3 protein. The table includes under 50,000 distinct CDR3 sequences, about 4.2% detected once. Sequencing was performed on whole blood. These receptors originate from an adult who was a healthcare worker with PCR-confirmed SARS-CoV-2 infection or an uninfected control (not recorded which).

Ten or more counts support this clonotype. The chain employs TRBV19 and TRBJ2-1; TRBD2 is a possible D gene (6 bases). The CDR3 spans 13 residues. Per the germline V gene, CDR1 is LNHDA and CDR2 is SQIVND (reference sequence). V was shortened by 3 bases and J by 7 bases, with 10 bases between the two germline ends. This chain's CDR3 is CASSMGTRNEQFF. The CDR3 nucleotides read TGTGCCAGTAGTATGGGGACTCGGAATGAGCAGTTCTTC. The full variable domain, completed using reference TRBV19 and TRBJ2-1, is DGGITQSPKYLFRKEGQNVTLSCEQNLNHDAMYWYRQDPGQGLRLIYYSQIVNDFQKGDIAEGYSVSREKKESFPLTVTSAQKNPTAFYLCASSMGTRNEQFFGPGTRLTVL.

The table lists this clonotype with many counts. The rearrangement uses TRBV11-2 and TRBJ1-1; 8 bases agree with TRBD1. Per the germline V gene, CDR1 is SGHAT and CDR2 is FQNNGV. The CDR3 contains 17 residues. The J segment lost 0 bases and the V segment lost 0 bases, leaving 6 bases of the junction unmatched. The DNA of the CDR3 is TGTGCCAGCAGCTTAGATGGACAGGGAACCTTGAACACTGAAGCTTTCTTT. It translates to CASSLDGQGTLNTEAFF.

The table lists this clonotype with a few counts. The chain recombines TRBV7-2 with TRBJ2-5; D is unclear. The V end lost 1 base, the J end lost 1 base, and 4 bases lay between the germline ends. Germline V gene lookup returns CDR1 SGHTA and CDR2 FQGNSA. CDR3 length: 13 residues. The CDR3 here is CASSLGLQETQYF. CDR3 nucleotide sequence: TGTGCCAGCAGCTTAGGGCTCCAAGAGACCCAGTACTTC.

The chain recombines TRBV7-9 with TRBJ2-5; possibly TRBD2 for D (5 bases). Germline V lookup: CDR1 SEHNR, CDR2 FQNEAQ (reference sequence). The CDR3 has 15 amino acids. Trimming pared 5 bases from V and 4 bases from J, leaving 17 bases between. CDR3 residues: CASSRSTGGRETQYF. The CDR3 region has the DNA TGTGCCAGCAGCCGATCAACCGGAGGTCGAGAGACCCAGTACTTC.

At least ten counts were recorded for this clonotype. This chain links TRBV25-1 with TRBJ2-7; 10 bases are shared with TRBD1. The germline gives CDR1 MGHDK, CDR2 SYGVNS. The ends lost 7 bases at V and 3 bases at J; junction bases unmatched: 6. The CDR3 consists of 14 residues. CDR3 in amino acids: CASTTDRGGYEQYF. The CDR3 nucleotides read TGTGCCAGCACCACGGACAGGGGGGGCTACGAGCAGTACTTC.

The CDR3 DNA follows: TGCAGGGCAAATGGGGGACATGGAACAGCTCAAGCTTTCTTT. Its protein is CRANGGHGTAQAFF. This chain uses TRBV20-1 with TRBJ1-1, with D possibly being TRBD1 (6 bases). From germline, CDR1 is DFQATT and CDR2 SNEGSKA (reference sequence). The CDR3 has 14 amino acids.

This clonotype occurred many times. V usage is TRBV29-1 and J usage is TRBJ2-1, with D possibly being TRBD2 (5 bases). V shed 2 bases and J shed 9 bases, with 23 bases lying between them. Germline CDR1 reads SQVTM; CDR2 reads ANQGSEA. This CDR3 comprises 16 residues. The CDR3 DNA follows: TGCAGCGTTGAACGGGATCGGTATTTTCTCGATTTTGAGCAGTTCTTC. Amino acids: CSVERDRYFLDFEQFF.

This clonotype was observed a handful of times. V is TRBV2 and J is TRBJ2-4, with 10 bases matching TRBD1. The CDR3 runs to 14 residues. Germline CDR1 reads SNHLY; CDR2 reads FYNNEI. V was clipped by 5 bases and J by 7 bases; unmatched bases: 5. The CDR3 loop reads CASSPDRGLNIQYF. CDR3 DNA: TGTGCCAGCAGTCCCGACAGGGGGCTTAACATTCAGTACTTC.

The sample holds one count of this clonotype. This sequence joins TRBV27 and TRBJ1-1, with D unresolved. The CDR3 runs 11 residues. Trimming took 9 bases from V and 10 from J, leaving 15 bases between them. Germline V gene sequence: CDR1 MNHEY, CDR2 SMNVEV (reference sequence). This chain's CDR3 is CASNWDLGAFF. CDR3 bases: TGTGCCAGTAACTGGGATCTGGGAGCTTTCTTT.

This sequence joins TRBV5-6 and TRBJ2-1; 8 positions match TRBD1. Trimming removed 3 bases from V and 4 bases from J; junction bases left unmatched: 12. CDR3 length equals 17 residues. Germline V CDR1 and CDR2: SGHDT, YYEEEE. CDR3 in amino acids: CASSWTGNRARYNEQFF. The CDR3 DNA is TGTGCCAGCAGCTGGACAGGGAATAGGGCGAGATACAATGAGCAGTTCTTC.

The rearrangement uses TRBV4-1 and TRBJ1-3; D is uncertain. V dropped 0 bases and J dropped 0 bases, with 15 bases sitting between them. The CDR3 length is 18 residues. In germline, CDR1 is MGHRA, CDR2 YSYEKL. The CDR3 is CASSQDGPQSFSGNTIYF. CDR3 DNA: TGCGCCAGCAGCCAAGATGGCCCGCAGAGCTTCTCTGGAAACACCATATATTTT.

This clonotype came up many times. The chain combines TRBV6-6 with TRBJ1-1, with a weak D call TRBD1 (5 bases). Germline values: CDR1 MNHNY, CDR2 SVGAGI (reference sequence). The CDR3 loop spans 16 amino acids. Trimming stripped 1 base from V and 1 base from J, with 13 bases between. In DNA, the CDR3 is TGTGCCAGCAGTTACTTAAGGACACTTACGAACACTGAAGCTTTCTTT. Its protein is CASSYLRTLTNTEAFF.

In its sample, this clonotype was seen many times. The CDR3 DNA follows: TGTGCCAGCAGTGAACCAGGGGGCGAAAAGACCCAGTACTTC. Translated: CASSEPGGEKTQYF. The chain recombines TRBV25-1 with TRBJ2-5; 8 bases are shared with TRBD1. The CDR3 covers 14 residues. Germline V CDR1 and CDR2: MGHDK, SYGVNS. J gave up 6 bases and V 2 bases, and 5 bases lay outside the gene matches.

This clonotype has a count of ten or more. This chain's CDR3 is CSARGGEQFF. The CDR3 DNA follows: TGCAGTGCTAGAGGAGGTGAGCAGTTCTTC. The chain joins TRBV20-1 to TRBJ2-1; no definite D call. Trimming cost V 1 base and J 9 bases, with 4 bases left between them. From germline, CDR1 is DFQATT and CDR2 SNEGSKA (reference sequence). This CDR3 is 10 amino acids long.

This clonotype was counted many times. This rearrangement joins TRBV7-6 to TRBJ2-1, with 11 positions matching TRBD2. This CDR3 contains 17 residues. Germline loops: CDR1 SGHVS, CDR2 FNYEAQ. The junction had 4 bases not matched to a gene; V was cut back by 1 base and J by 2 bases. Written as DNA, the CDR3 is TGTGCCAGCAGCTTAGGAGGGACTAGCGGTACCTACAATGAGCAGTTCTTC. Its protein is CASSLGGTSGTYNEQFF.

This clonotype was counted at least ten times. This chain links TRBV9 with TRBJ2-1; D not resolved. Trimming shortened V by 1 base and J by 10 bases, and 12 bases separated the two germline ends. CDR1 is SGDLS and CDR2 is YYNGEE in the germline V gene. This CDR3 is built from 13 residues. The CDR3 here is CASSVKAVGEQFF. As DNA, the CDR3 is TGTGCCAGCAGCGTAAAAGCCGTCGGGGAGCAGTTCTTC.

This chain uses TRBV4-3 with TRBJ2-5; D is unresolved. The CDR3 is 12 residues long. In germline, CDR1 is LGHNA, CDR2 YSLEER. V lost 0 bases and J lost 6, with 5 bases in between. As DNA, the CDR3 is TGCGCCAGCAGCCAAGATGAAAAGACCCAGTACTTC. Its translation is CASSQDEKTQYF.

In its sample, this clonotype was seen many times. CDR3: CASSLGLAGVAETQYF. CDR3 bases: TGTGCCAGCAGTCTCGGACTAGCGGGAGTGGCGGAGACCCAGTACTTC. This rearrangement joins TRBV9 to TRBJ2-5; 13 nucleotides line up with TRBD2. Germline trimming cut 5 bases from V and 5 bases from J; bases unmatched to any gene: 9. CDR1 and CDR2 (germline): SGDLS, YYNGEE. The CDR3 is made up of 16 amino acids.

The chain links TRBV14 to TRBJ2-1; the match to TRBD1 covers 9 bases. Germline lookup yields CDR1 SGHDN and CDR2 FVKESK. Germline trimming cut 0 bases from V and 3 bases from J; bases unmatched to any gene: 0. This CDR3 is built from 15 residues. As DNA, the CDR3 is TGTGCCAGCAGCCAAGAGGGACAGGGCTACAATGAGCAGTTCTTC. It encodes CASSQEGQGYNEQFF.

V gene TRBV12-2 combines with J gene TRBJ2-7; the D call TRBD2 from the table was never checked on the DNA. TRBV12-2 is annotated as a pseudogene. The CDR3 is 17 amino acids. For the CDR3, the DNA is TGTGCAAGTCGCTTAGATTATGGTCTAGCGGGGGACTACGAGCAGTACTTC. Translated: CASRLDYGLAGDYEQYF.